This entry lists 8 T cell receptor beta chains sequenced from one sample in a study of blood T cell repertoires in COVID-19. Data came from immunoSEQ multiplex PCR; TCRdb stores just in-frame clones and leaves some out. The sample records 390,000 or so clones, around 92% being singletons. The sample comprised peripheral blood. These receptors all stem from a woman between 25 and 40 years old with COVID-19, enrolled during active disease.

In its sample, this clone was seen a few times. J is TRBJ1-5 and V is TRBV12-3 or TRBV12-4; D gene uncertain. Deletions cut 3 bases from V and 6 bases from J, with 9 bases between. This CDR3 contains 13 residues. The CDR3 protein is CASSFSGGQPQHF. CDR3 nucleotides: TGTGCCAGCAGTTTTTCGGGAGGTCAGCCCCAGCATTTT.

V gene TRBV19 combines with J gene TRBJ1-4; 7 bases are shared with TRBD1. The CDR3 runs 13 residues. The germline CDR1 and CDR2 sequences are LNHDA and SQIVND (reference sequence). The ends lost 7 bases at V and 3 bases at J; junction bases unmatched: 2. The CDR3 region is CASNDRANEKLFF. The DNA of the CDR3 is TGTGCCAGTAATGACAGGGCTAATGAAAAACTGTTTTTT.

This sequence joins TRBV9 and TRBJ2-5, with D perhaps matching TRBD1 (6 bases). Trimming took 4 bases from V and 5 from J, leaving 24 bases between them. The CDR3 consists of 17 residues. Germline CDR1 SGDLS, CDR2 YYNGEE. CDR3 amino acids: CASSQSGGPTWGETQYF. In DNA, the CDR3 is TGTGCCAGCAGCCAATCTGGGGGCCCAACGTGGGGGGAGACCCAGTACTTC.

This chain links TRBV19 with TRBJ2-3; D is undetermined. This CDR3 is built from 14 residues. V lost 4 bases to trimming and J lost 4 bases, with 12 bases between them. Germline-derived CDR1 and CDR2 are LNHDA and SQIVND (reference sequence). This chain's CDR3 is CASSTLSNSDTQYF. In DNA, the CDR3 is TGTGCCAGTAGTACTCTTTCTAATTCAGATACGCAGTATTTT.

Of note for this clone: Other DNA sequences from this sample encode an identical CDR3 as well. Written as DNA, the CDR3 is TGTGCCAGTACCGGCCTAGCGGGGAGGAATGAGCAGTTCTTC. Translated, it gives CASTGLAGRNEQFF. This chain links TRBV19 with TRBJ2-1, with 9 positions matching TRBD2. The CDR3 runs to 14 residues. V was clipped by 7 bases and J by 7 bases; unmatched bases: 8. Germline V gene sequence: CDR1 LNHDA, CDR2 SQIVND (reference sequence).

There are a few counts of this clone. The CDR3 here is CASTATGGTEAFF. For the CDR3, the DNA is TGTGCCAGTACTGCGACAGGGGGGACTGAAGCTTTCTTT. The chain couples TRBV19 to TRBJ1-1; TRBD1 agrees at 9 bases. V trimming: 7 bases; J trimming: 5 bases; junction bases outside the gene matches: 5. This CDR3 is built from 13 residues. Germline-derived CDR1 and CDR2 are LNHDA and SQIVND (reference sequence).

The chain uses TRBV19 and TRBJ2-1; 11 positions match TRBD2. CDR3 length equals 15 residues. Per germline, CDR1 LNHDA and CDR2 SQIVND (reference sequence). The junction had 9 bases not matched to a gene; V was cut back by 6 bases and J by 8 bases. CDR3 DNA: TGTGCCAGTAGAAAGATAGCGGGGGGGCTGGATGAGCAGTTCTTC. Amino acids: CASRKIAGGLDEQFF.

The J gene is TRBJ2-7, the V gene TRBV28; D possibly corresponds to TRBD2 (7 bases). The CDR3 is made up of 17 amino acids. V lost 3 bases to trimming and J lost 3 bases, with 21 bases between them. Germline V CDR1 and CDR2: MDHEN, SYDVKM. The CDR3 is CASSLTTGWGGDYEQYF. The CDR3 region has the DNA TGTGCCAGCAGTTTGACTACGGGATGGGGGGGCGACTACGAGCAGTACTTC. Together with reference TRBV28 and TRBJ2-7, the CDR3 gives the full variable domain: DVKVTQSSRYLVKRTGEKVFLECVQDMDHENMFWYRQDPGLGLRLIYFSYDVKMKEKGDIPEGYSVSREKKERFSLILESASTNQTSMYLCASSLTTGWGGDYEQYFGPGTRLTVT.